A selection of T cell receptor beta chains follows, all from one sample in a study of T cells in Graves' hyperthyroidism and ophthalmopathy. A single record per CDR3 protein comes from TCRdb applying MiXCR to the multiplex PCR reads. In the table there are fewer than 200,000 distinct CDR3 sequences, about 9.4% of which are singletons. The sequenced sample was blood. The receptor set was obtained from a woman in her late teens or twenties with Graves' hyperthyroidism that later progressed to Graves' ophthalmopathy. Each CDR3 is given with its conserved first and last residue. A D gene is named only where the DNA matches it firmly. The size entry is marked missing in some rows and otherwise reads once, few, many or a size class.

V gene,D gene,J gene,clone size,CDR3 DNA,CDR3 protein
TRBV18,NA,TRBJ2-2,NA,TGTGCCAGCTCACCCACCCAGACATACGCCGGGGAGCTGTTTTTT,CASSPTQTYAGELFF
TRBV30,NA,TRBJ2-2,many,TGTGCCTGGAGTGAACTAGTAAGCGGGGAGCTGTTTTTT,CAWSELVSGELFF
TRBV9,NA,TRBJ2-3,many,TGTGCCAGCAGCGTAGCTGAATGGGGGAGCACAGATACGCAGTATTTT,CASSVAEWGSTDTQYF
TRBV3-1,TRBD2,TRBJ2-1,many,TGTGCCAGCAGCCAAGATGGACTAGCGGGGTCGAGCTCCTACAATGAGCAGTTCTTC,CASSQDGLAGSSSYNEQFF
TRBV3-1,NA,TRBJ2-3,many,TGTGCCAGCAGCCACTACGGATGGGATACGCAGTATTTT,CASSHYGWDTQYF
TRBV7-9,NA,TRBJ2-7,many,TGTGCCAGCAGCCCCCCACCGGGCTACGAGCAGTACTTC,CASSPPPGYEQYF
TRBV9,NA,TRBJ2-7,many,TGTGCCAGCAGCGTAGGGGCAGGGATGACCTACGAGCAGTACTTC,CASSVGAGMTYEQYF
TRBV20-1,NA,TRBJ2-1,NA,TGCAGTGCCCTTTCACGAAATGAGCAGTTCTTC,CSALSRNEQFF
TRBV4-2,TRBD1,TRBJ2-1,few,TGTGCCAGCAGCCCAACCTGGACAGGGGGCGATGAGCAGTTCTTC,CASSPTWTGGDEQFF
TRBV4-1,NA,TRBJ2-7,few,TGCGCCAGCAGCCAAGATTCCAGGGACTACGAGCAGTACTTC,CASSQDSRDYEQYF
TRBV6-1,NA,TRBJ1-1,many,TGTGCCAGCAGTTCAATTGGGGACACTGAAGCTTTCTTT,CASSSIGDTEAFF
TRBV6-1,NA,TRBJ1-4,many,TGTGCCAGCAGTGAAGCTCCGGGACGTACTAATGAAAAACTGTTTTTT,CASSEAPGRTNEKLFF
TRBV27,NA,TRBJ2-1,few,TGTGCCAGCAGTTTAATGGCCGGGAGCTCCTACAATGAGCAGTTCTTC,CASSLMAGSSYNEQFF
TRBV6-1,NA,TRBJ1-6,NA,TGTGCCAGCAGTGAAGGGGGGGCCCGCTATTCACCCCTCCACTTT,CASSEGGARYSPLHF
TRBV6-1,NA,TRBJ1-5,many,TGTGCCAGCAGAAAAGTAGGGGGGGTCAATCAGCCCCAGCATTTT,CASRKVGGVNQPQHF
TRBV19,NA,TRBJ2-3,many,TGTGCCAGTAGTCACGAGGGAGTAGGTTCAGATACGCAGTATTTT,CASSHEGVGSDTQYF
TRBV2,NA,TRBJ2-5,many,TGTGCCAGCAGTGAATGGGGGGCAGAGACCCAGTACTTC,CASSEWGAETQYF
TRBV13,NA,TRBJ2-7,many,TGTGCCAGCAGCTTAGGCCTAGTAGGCCACGAGCAGTACTTC,CASSLGLVGHEQYF
TRBV6-2/TRBV6-3,NA,TRBJ1-1,NA,TGTGCCAGCAGTTACTCGCCCCAGACGATGGGCACTGAAGCTTTCTTT,CASSYSPQTMGTEAFF
TRBV30,NA,TRBJ1-1,few,TGTGCCTGGAGTCCTTCTCACTCAGGGGCTTTCTTT,CAWSPSHSGAFF
TRBV12-3/TRBV12-4,NA,TRBJ1-6,many,TGTGCCAGCAGCGCCCGGAGCTCCTATAATTCACCCCTCCACTTT,CASSARSSYNSPLHF
TRBV6-1,NA,TRBJ1-5,few,TGTGCCAGCAGTGAATACGGGGGGACGGTAAACAATCAGCCCCAGCATTTT,CASSEYGGTVNNQPQHF
TRBV11-2,TRBD2,TRBJ2-7,many,TGTGCCAGCAGCTTCCTCCCGGGGGGGGCAGAGCAGTACTTC,CASSFLPGGAEQYF
TRBV15,TRBD1,TRBJ1-2,few,TGTGCCACCAGCAGAGGAGACAGGGGCTGTGGCTACACCTTC,CATSRGDRGCGYTF
TRBV5-1,TRBD2,TRBJ2-2,many,TGCGCCAGCAGCTTCCTAGCGGGGTATGGGGAGCTGTTTTTT,CASSFLAGYGELFF
TRBV7-7,NA,TRBJ2-5,many,TGTGCCAGCAGCCCTAGGGCAGGGCCCGCGGAGGAGACCCAGTACTTC,CASSPRAGPAEETQYF
TRBV20-1,NA,TRBJ2-7,many,TGCAGTGCTAGAGATCGCGGCGGGAAGGTCGACGAGCAGTACTTC,CSARDRGGKVDEQYF
TRBV19,NA,TRBJ2-7,few,TGTGCCAGTAGTCCCAGTGGGGGTCGAGAGCAGTACTTC,CASSPSGGREQYF
TRBV11-2,TRBD1,TRBJ2-4,many,TGTGCCAGCAGCTCTCAGGACAGGGTGCGAGTGTGGAACATTCAGTACTTC,CASSSQDRVRVWNIQYF
TRBV19,NA,TRBJ1-6,few,TGTGCCAGTAGTATAGGGGCCGGGACCGGTGATTCACCCCTCCACTTT,CASSIGAGTGDSPLHF
TRBV2,NA,TRBJ2-2,many,TGTGCCTCCACTGGGCAGGGGACCGGGGAGCTGTTTTTT,CASTGQGTGELFF
TRBV28,NA,TRBJ1-2,many,TGTGCCAGCAGTTTAGAGACCCCCCTCAGCTACACCTTC,CASSLETPLSYTF
TRBV4-2,NA,TRBJ1-5,NA,TGTGCCAGCAGCCGAACCGTGGGGGGAGATCAGCCCCAGCATTTT,CASSRTVGGDQPQHF
TRBV5-6,NA,TRBJ2-7,few,TGTGCCAGCAGCTGGGCAGGGGGAGGCTACGAGCAGTACTTC,CASSWAGGGYEQYF
TRBV28,TRBD1,TRBJ2-7,many,TGTGCCAGCACCCCAGGACAGGTCTTCTACGAGCAGTACTTC,CASTPGQVFYEQYF
TRBV29-1,TRBD2,TRBJ2-1,few,TGCAGCGTGGAGCGGGGGGGGCACAATGAGCAGTTCTTC,CSVERGGHNEQFF
TRBV2,TRBD1,TRBJ1-3,many,TGTGCCAGCAGAAACCTCCGGGACAGGGGGCACACTGGAAACACCATATATTTT,CASRNLRDRGHTGNTIYF
TRBV5-4,NA,TRBJ1-1,few,TGTGCCAGCAGCCCGGGACAACAGAACACTGAAGCTTTCTTT,CASSPGQQNTEAFF
TRBV20-1,NA,TRBJ2-7,many,TGCAGTGCTGATGCCGGACTCACGTCCTACGAGCAGTACTTC,CSADAGLTSYEQYF